These 15 T cell receptor beta chains share one sample of origin, sequenced in a study of cytomegalovirus exposure and HLA in healthy donors. Primers: 60 Vbeta forward and 13 Jbeta reverse. TCRdb's copy holds only in-frame clones and misses some; the assay was immunoSEQ multiplex PCR. The sample includes 95,000 to 100,000 clones, 60% to 85% seen only once; the top ten take less than 11%. The sequencing input was PBMCs. The receptors come from a man between 45 and 60 years old in good health and CMV-seronegative.

The chain has TRBV5-4 and TRBJ2-5; a weak D match, TRBD2 (6 bases). Germline values: CDR1 SGHNT, CDR2 YYREEE (reference sequence). The CDR3 consists of 14 residues. V was pared by 2 bases and J by 5 bases, with 13 bases between. The CDR3 region is CASSFDGRGETQYF. The CDR3 region has the DNA TGTGCCAGCAGCTTTGACGGGAGAGGGGAGACCCAGTACTTC.

This clone has only a few counts. V and J are TRBV9 and TRBJ1-5; D uncertain. V gave up 2 bases and J gave up 4 bases, with 7 bases separating them. The CDR3 covers 13 residues. The germline V gene encodes CDR1 SGDLS and CDR2 YYNGEE. The CDR3 region is CASSVDGNQPQHF. DNA of the CDR3: TGTGCCAGCAGCGTCGACGGGAATCAGCCCCAGCATTTT.

This clone has a handful of counts. This chain connects TRBV6-5 to TRBJ1-5; D perhaps matches TRBD1 (5 bases). The germline CDR1 and CDR2 sequences are MNHEY and SVGAGI. V lost 6 bases and J 2 bases, leaving 11 bases between the germline ends. The CDR3 has 14 residues. The CDR3 sequence is CASRQGSRNQPQHF. For the CDR3, the DNA is TGTGCCAGCAGGCAGGGATCACGCAATCAGCCCCAGCATTTT.

This clone showed up just once. The rearrangement links TRBV6-1 to TRBJ2-2; 8 bases line up with TRBD1. This CDR3 region has 15 residues. Trimming took 5 bases from V and 4 from J; bases not matched to a gene: 6. Germline CDR1 and CDR2: MNHNS and SASEGT. The CDR3 nucleotides are TGTGCCAGCAGTCCACAGGGGGTGAGCACCGGGGAGCTGTTTTTT. The encoded protein is CASSPQGVSTGELFF.

The V and J genes are TRBV18 and TRBJ2-5; perhaps TRBD1 as D (5 bases). The CDR3 sequence is 14 residues long. Trimming pared 0 bases from V and 3 bases from J, leaving 8 bases between. Germline V CDR1 and CDR2: KGHSH, LQKENI. The CDR3 bases are TGTGCCAGCTCACCACCGTTAGGGGAAGAGACCCAGTACTTC. Its translation: CASSPPLGEETQYF. Filled out from reference TRBV18 and TRBJ2-5, the complete variable domain reads NAGVMQNPRHLVRRRGQEARLRCSPMKGHSHVYWYRQLPEEGLKFMVYLQKENIIDESGMPKERFSAEFPKEGPSILRIQQVVRGDSAAYFCASSPPLGEETQYFGPGTRLLVL.

Only a few counts were recorded for this clone. The chain uses TRBV29-1 and TRBJ2-3; tentatively, D is TRBD2 (5 bases). CDR1 and CDR2 (germline): SQVTM, ANQGSEA. The CDR3 totals 15 residues. With 3 bases removed from V and 0 bases from J, the gap between germline ends came to 13 bases. The CDR3 bases are TGCAGCGTTGAGAGCCCTAGCTCCAGCACAGATACGCAGTATTTT. Translated: CSVESPSSSTDTQYF.

The chain joins TRBV19 to TRBJ1-5; D ambiguous. Trimming stripped 5 bases from V and 9 bases from J, with 11 bases between. CDR1 and CDR2 (germline): LNHDA, SQIVND (reference sequence). CDR3 length equals 12 residues. The CDR3 coding sequence is TGTGCCAGTAGTCCCCCTGAGGGGCCCCAGCATTTT. It yields the protein CASSPPEGPQHF.

This sequence joins TRBV7-2 and TRBJ1-1; D is ambiguous. V lost 2 bases and J 2 bases, leaving 6 bases between the germline ends. Germline CDR1 and CDR2: SGHTA and FQGNSA. The CDR3 runs 13 residues. CDR3 sequence reads: CASSLSGNTEAFF. The CDR3 DNA is TGTGCCAGCAGCTTATCAGGTAACACTGAAGCTTTCTTT.

The chain employs TRBV6-1 and TRBJ2-7; D is unresolved. The CDR3 has 13 residues. V was trimmed by 1 base and J by 2 bases, leaving 6 bases between them. Germline lookup yields CDR1 MNHNS and CDR2 SASEGT. As DNA, the CDR3 is TGTGCCAGCAGTGAAGGAGGAGCCTACGAGCAGTACTTC. This codes for CASSEGGAYEQYF.

The rearrangement links TRBV30 to TRBJ2-7, with D possibly matching TRBD2 (6 bases). Looked up from germline, CDR1 is GTSNPN and CDR2 is SVGIG (reference sequence). CDR3 length: 15 residues. V gave up 5 bases and J gave up 1 base, with 18 bases separating them. The CDR3 reads CAWRKGTPYSYEQYF. The CDR3 nucleotides read TGTGCCTGGCGGAAGGGGACTCCTTATTCCTACGAGCAGTACTTC.

The chain has TRBV27 and TRBJ2-5; D is possibly TRBD1 (5 bases). CDR1 and CDR2 (germline): MNHEY, SMNVEV (reference sequence). The CDR3 loop spans 12 amino acids. Trimming removed 10 bases from V and 3 bases from J, with 12 bases in between. CDR3 bases: TGTGCCACCGGACATGGAAAAGAGACCCAGTACTTC. Encoded protein: CATGHGKETQYF.

The V call is TRBV4-3, the J call TRBJ1-4, with 7 bases lining up with TRBD1. Germline V CDR1 and CDR2: LGHNA, YSLEER. The CDR3 sequence is 16 residues long. The J segment lost 5 bases and the V segment lost 0 bases, leaving 6 bases of the junction unmatched. The CDR3 protein is CASSQDIRGRNEKLFF. CDR3 DNA: TGCGCCAGCAGCCAAGATATAAGGGGGCGGAATGAAAAACTGTTTTTT.

This clone has a single count. The chain couples TRBV4-1 to TRBJ2-1; 9 bases are shared with TRBD1. The V segment lost 3 bases and the J segment 14 bases; nucleotides outside the gene matches: 5. Germline values: CDR1 MGHRA, CDR2 YSYEKL. This CDR3 is built from 12 residues. CDR3 in DNA: TGCGCCAGCAGCCAGACAGGGGGAGAGGAGTTCTTC. It yields the protein CASSQTGGEEFF.

The chain carries TRBV6-1 and TRBJ2-1; D is possibly TRBD1 (5 bases). V lost 2 bases and J lost 5, with 10 bases in between. From germline, CDR1 is MNHNS and CDR2 SASEGT. CDR3 length equals 14 residues. Here the CDR3 reads CASSEQRQNNEQFF. The CDR3 DNA reads as TGTGCCAGCAGTGAACAGAGACAGAACAATGAGCAGTTCTTC.

The rearrangement uses TRBV2 and TRBJ2-2; 7 bases match TRBD2. The CDR3 consists of 14 residues. Germline V gives CDR1 SNHLY, CDR2 FYNNEI. V gave up 10 bases and J gave up 6 bases; unmatched junction bases: 11. The CDR3: CATRGAGISGELFF. CDR3 sequence (DNA): TGTGCCACCCGGGGAGCGGGAATTTCCGGGGAGCTGTTTTTT.